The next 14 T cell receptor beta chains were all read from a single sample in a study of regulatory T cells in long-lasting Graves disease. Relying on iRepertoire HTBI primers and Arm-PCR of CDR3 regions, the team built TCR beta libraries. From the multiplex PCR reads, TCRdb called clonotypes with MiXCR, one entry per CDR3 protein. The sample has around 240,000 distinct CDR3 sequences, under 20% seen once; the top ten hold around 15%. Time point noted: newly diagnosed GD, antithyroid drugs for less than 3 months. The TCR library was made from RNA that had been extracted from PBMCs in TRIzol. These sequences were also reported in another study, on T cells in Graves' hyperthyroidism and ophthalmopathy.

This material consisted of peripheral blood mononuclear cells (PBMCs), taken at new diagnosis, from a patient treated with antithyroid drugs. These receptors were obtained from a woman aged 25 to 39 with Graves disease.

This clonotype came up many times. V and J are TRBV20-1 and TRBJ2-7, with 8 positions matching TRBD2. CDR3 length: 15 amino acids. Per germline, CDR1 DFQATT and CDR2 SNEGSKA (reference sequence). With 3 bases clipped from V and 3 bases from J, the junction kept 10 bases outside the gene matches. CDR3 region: CSASFPRGGIYEQYF. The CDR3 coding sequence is TGCAGTGCTAGTTTTCCCCGGGGGGGCATCTACGAGCAGTACTTC.

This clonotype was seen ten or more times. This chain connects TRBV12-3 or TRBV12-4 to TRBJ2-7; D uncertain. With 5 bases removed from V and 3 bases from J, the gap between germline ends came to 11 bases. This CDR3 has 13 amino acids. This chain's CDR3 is CASSPQALYEQYF. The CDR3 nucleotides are TGTGCCAGCAGTCCCCAGGCCCTCTACGAGCAGTACTTC.

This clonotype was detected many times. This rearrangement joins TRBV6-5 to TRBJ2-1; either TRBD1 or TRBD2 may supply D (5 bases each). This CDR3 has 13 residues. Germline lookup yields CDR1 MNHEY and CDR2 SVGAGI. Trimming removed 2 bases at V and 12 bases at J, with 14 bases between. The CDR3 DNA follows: TGTGCCAGCAGTTACGATGACCGGGACCCGCAGTTCTTC. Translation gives CASSYDDRDPQFF.

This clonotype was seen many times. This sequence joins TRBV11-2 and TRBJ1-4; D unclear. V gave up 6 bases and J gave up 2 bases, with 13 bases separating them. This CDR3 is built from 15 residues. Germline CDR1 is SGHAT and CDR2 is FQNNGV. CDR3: CASRKWFATNEKLFF. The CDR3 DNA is TGTGCCAGCAGGAAGTGGTTCGCTACTAATGAAAAACTGTTTTTT.

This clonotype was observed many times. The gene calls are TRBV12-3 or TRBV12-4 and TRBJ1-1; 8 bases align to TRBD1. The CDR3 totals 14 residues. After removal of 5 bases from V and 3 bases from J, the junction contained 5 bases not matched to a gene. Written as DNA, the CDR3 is TGTGCCAGCAGTCAGAACAGGGGGGACACTGAAGCTTTCTTT. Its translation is CASSQNRGDTEAFF.

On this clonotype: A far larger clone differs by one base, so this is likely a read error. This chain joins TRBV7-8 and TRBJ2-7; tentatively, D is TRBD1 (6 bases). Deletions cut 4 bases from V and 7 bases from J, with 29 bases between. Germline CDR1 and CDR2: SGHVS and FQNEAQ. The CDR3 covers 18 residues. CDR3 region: CASSSSSALDRTYNEQYF. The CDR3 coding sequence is TGTGCCAGCAGCTCCTCTTCCGCTCTGGACAGAACCTACAATGAGCAGTACTTC.

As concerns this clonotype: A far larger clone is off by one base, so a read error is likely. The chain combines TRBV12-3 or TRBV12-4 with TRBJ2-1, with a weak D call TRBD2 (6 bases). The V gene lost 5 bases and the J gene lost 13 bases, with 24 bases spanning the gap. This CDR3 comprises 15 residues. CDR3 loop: CASSEPSAGRLYQFF. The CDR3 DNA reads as TGTGCCAGCAGTGAGCCCTCCGCGGGGAGACTTTATCAGTTCTTC.

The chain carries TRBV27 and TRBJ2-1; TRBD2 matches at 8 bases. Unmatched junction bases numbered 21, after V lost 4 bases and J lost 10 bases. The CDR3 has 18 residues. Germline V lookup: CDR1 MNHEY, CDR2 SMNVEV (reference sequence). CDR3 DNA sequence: TGTGCCAGCAGTTCCCCCGTAAGGACAGCGGGGGCCAGATACGAGCAGTTCTTC. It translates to CASSSPVRTAGARYEQFF.

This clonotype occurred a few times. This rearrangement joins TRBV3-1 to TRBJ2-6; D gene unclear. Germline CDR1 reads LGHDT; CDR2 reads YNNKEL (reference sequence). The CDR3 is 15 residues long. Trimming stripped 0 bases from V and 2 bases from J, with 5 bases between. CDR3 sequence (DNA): TGTGCCAGCAGCCAAGATTTTACTGGGGCCAACGTCCTGACTTTC. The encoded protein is CASSQDFTGANVLTF.

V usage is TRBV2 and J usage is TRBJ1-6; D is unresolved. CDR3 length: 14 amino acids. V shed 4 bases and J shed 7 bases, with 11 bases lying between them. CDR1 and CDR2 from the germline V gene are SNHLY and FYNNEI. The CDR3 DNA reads TGTGCCAGCAGTGCTCAGTCCACGAATTCACCCCTCCACTTT. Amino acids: CASSAQSTNSPLHF. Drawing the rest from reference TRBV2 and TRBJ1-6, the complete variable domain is EPEVTQTPSHQVTQMGQEVILRCVPISNHLYFYWYRQILGQKVEFLVSFYNNEISEKSEIFDDQFSVERPDGSNFTLKIRSTKLEDSAMYFCASSAQSTNSPLHFGNGTRLTVT.

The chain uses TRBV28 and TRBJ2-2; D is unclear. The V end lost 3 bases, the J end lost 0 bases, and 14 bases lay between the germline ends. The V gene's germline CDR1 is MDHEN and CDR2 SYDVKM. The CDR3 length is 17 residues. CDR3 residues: CASSLGLWGANTGELFF. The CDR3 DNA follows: TGTGCCAGCAGTTTGGGGTTGTGGGGTGCGAACACCGGGGAGCTGTTTTTT.

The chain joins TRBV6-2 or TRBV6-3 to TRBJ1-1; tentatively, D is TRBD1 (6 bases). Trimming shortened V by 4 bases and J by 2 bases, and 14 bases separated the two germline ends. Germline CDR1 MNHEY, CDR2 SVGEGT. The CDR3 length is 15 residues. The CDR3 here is CASSFLTGSNTEAFF. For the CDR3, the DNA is TGTGCCAGCAGTTTTCTCACAGGGAGTAACACTGAAGCTTTCTTT.

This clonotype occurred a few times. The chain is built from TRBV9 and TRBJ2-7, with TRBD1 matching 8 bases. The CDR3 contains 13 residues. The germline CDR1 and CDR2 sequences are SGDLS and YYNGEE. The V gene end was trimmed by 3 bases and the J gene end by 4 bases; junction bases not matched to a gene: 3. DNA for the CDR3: TGTGCCAGCAGCGGGACAGGGCTATACGAGCAGTACTTC. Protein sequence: CASSGTGLYEQYF.

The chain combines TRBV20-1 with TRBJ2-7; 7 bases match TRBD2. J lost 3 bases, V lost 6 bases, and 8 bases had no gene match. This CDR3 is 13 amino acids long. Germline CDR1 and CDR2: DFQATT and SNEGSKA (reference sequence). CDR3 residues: CSAGRGGSYEQYF. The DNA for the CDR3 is TGCAGTGCCGGAAGGGGAGGGAGCTACGAGCAGTACTTC.